This TCR beta chain was identified in a study of glioma-infiltrating T cells. Study outcomes and limitations: Only very few CDR3 sequences appeared in both tissue and blood. Gliomas, especially low-grade, showed above-expected tissue-blood divergence; non-neoplastic patients showed below.

Using RNA template, CDR3s of TCR alpha and beta were amplified with iRepertoire arm-PCR. For one-step reverse transcription and amplification, about 85-400 ng of tissue mRNA or PBMC total RNA was used. TCRdb independently ran MiXCR on the multiplex PCR reads; one entry per CDR3 protein. The data contain roughly 120,000 distinct CDR3 sequences, 23% of them singletons. Germline V gene data show CDR1 as LGHNA and CDR2 as YNFKEQ. Deletions cut 1 base from V and 2 bases from J, with 8 bases between. The CDR3 has 14 amino acids. This clonotype was seen many times. Its target is unknown. Sample: glioma tissue, nonneoplastic brain tissue, or PBMCs (not recorded which). The gene calls are TRBV4-2 and TRBJ2-5; D remains unclear. This sequence was found in a human donor with low-grade glioma or glioblastoma, undergoing nonglioma brain surgery, or in good health (not recorded which). The CDR3 DNA is TGTGCCAGCAGCCAAGTTCTCGGTCAAGAGACCCAGTACTTC. It specifies CASSQVLGQETQYF.